The present T cell receptor (beta chain) was sequenced within a study of CD8+CD57+ T cells in acquired aplastic anemia. Study in general: CD4+ cells from healthy donors averaged around 10 million reads.

CDR3 and TCR beta VDJ profiling relied on genomic DNA as the template. Each CDR3 protein is one row after TCRdb ran MiXCR on the reads. The data contain approximately 380,000 distinct CDR3 sequences, just under 70% of them singletons. This clonotype was recorded a few times. Per germline, CDR1 KGHDR and CDR2 SFDVKD. V lost 3 bases and J 1 base, leaving 11 bases between the germline ends. The CDR3 length is 16 residues. The TCR sequence derives from a human donor in good health, serving as a control. The chain is built from TRBV24-1 and TRBJ2-2, with D hard to call. Sequencing used sorted CD4+, CD8+, or CD8+CD57+ T cells (not recorded which) from PBMCs. The CDR3 coding sequence is TGTGCCACCAGTGATCCCTCGGACGTGAACACCGGGGAGCTGTTTTTT. It codes for CATSDPSDVNTGELFF.